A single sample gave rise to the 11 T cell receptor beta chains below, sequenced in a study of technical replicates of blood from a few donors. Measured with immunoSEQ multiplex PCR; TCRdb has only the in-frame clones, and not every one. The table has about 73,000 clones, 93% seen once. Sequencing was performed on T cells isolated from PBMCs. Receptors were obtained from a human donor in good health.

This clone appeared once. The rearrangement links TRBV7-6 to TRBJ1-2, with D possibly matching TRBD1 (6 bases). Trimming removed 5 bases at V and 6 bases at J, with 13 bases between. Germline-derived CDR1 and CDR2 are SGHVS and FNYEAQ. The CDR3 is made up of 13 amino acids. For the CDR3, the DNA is TGTGCCAGCAGCACCGGGGGGCTCCATGGCTACACCTTC. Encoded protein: CASSTGGLHGYTF.

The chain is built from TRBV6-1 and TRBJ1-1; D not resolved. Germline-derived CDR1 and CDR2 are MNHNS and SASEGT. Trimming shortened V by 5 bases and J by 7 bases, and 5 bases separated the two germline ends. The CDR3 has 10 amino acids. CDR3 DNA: TGTGCCAGCAGTAACTTTGAAGCTTTCTTT. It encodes CASSNFEAFF.

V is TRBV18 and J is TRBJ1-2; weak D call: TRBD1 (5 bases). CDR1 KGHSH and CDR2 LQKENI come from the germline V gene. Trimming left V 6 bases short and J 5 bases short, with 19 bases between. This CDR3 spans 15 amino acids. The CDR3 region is CASSPYGGEGYGYTF. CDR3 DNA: TGTGCCAGCTCGCCCTACGGGGGAGAGGGATATGGCTACACCTTC. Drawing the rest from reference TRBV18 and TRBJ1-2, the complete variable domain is NAGVMQNPRHLVRRRGQEARLRCSPMKGHSHVYWYRQLPEEGLKFMVYLQKENIIDESGMPKERFSAEFPKEGPSILRIQQVVRGDSAAYFCASSPYGGEGYGYTFGSGTRLTVV.

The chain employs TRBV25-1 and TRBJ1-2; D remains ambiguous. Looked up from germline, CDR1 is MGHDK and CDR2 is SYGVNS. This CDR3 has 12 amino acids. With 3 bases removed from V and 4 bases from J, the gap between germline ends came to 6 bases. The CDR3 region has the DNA TGTGCCAGCAGTGATTCAGTCTATGGCTACACCTTC. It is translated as CASSDSVYGYTF.

CDR3 coding DNA: TGTGCCAGTCGGGGGGATCTCAACACTGAAGCTTTCTTT. It encodes CASRGDLNTEAFF. The chain is built from TRBV4-2 and TRBJ1-1; possibly TRBD1 for D (5 bases). V lost 9 bases and J 2 bases, leaving 13 bases between the germline ends. CDR1 is LGHNA and CDR2 is YNFKEQ in the germline V gene. This CDR3 is built from 13 residues.

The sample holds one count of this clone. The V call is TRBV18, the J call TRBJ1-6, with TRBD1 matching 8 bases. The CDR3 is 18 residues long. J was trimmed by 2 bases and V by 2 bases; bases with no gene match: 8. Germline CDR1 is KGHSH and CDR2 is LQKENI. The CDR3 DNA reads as TGTGCCAGCTCACCAATTATGGACAGGGTGCCCTATAATTCACCCCTCCACTTT. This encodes CASSPIMDRVPYNSPLHF.

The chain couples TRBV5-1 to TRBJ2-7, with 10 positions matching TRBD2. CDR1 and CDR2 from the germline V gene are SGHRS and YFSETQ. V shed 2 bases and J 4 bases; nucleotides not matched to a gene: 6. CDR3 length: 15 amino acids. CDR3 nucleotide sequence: TGCGCCAGCAGCTTCCCTAGCGGGAGTGAATACGAGCAGTACTTC. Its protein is CASSFPSGSEYEQYF.

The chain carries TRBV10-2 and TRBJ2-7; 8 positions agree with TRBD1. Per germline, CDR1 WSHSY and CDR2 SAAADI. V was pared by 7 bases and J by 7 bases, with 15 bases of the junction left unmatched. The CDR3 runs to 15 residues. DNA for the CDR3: TGCGCCAGCAAAGATGCAGGGGGCGCTTCTCGGGAGCAGTACTTC. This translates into CASKDAGGASREQYF.

The CDR3, as DNA: TGTGCCAGCAGTACATACAGGGGTTCTAATGAAAAACTGTTTTTT. The encoded protein is CASSTYRGSNEKLFF. V usage is TRBV27 and J usage is TRBJ1-4, with 7 bases aligning to TRBD1. CDR3 size: 15 residues. The germline V gene has CDR1 MNHEY and CDR2 SMNVEV (reference sequence). Trimming cost V 5 bases and J 3 bases; bases outside gene matches: 6.

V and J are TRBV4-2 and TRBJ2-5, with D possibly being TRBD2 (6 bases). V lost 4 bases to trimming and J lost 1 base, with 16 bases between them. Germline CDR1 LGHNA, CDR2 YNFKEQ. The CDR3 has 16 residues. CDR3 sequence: CASSRSGLRRQETQYF. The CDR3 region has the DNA TGTGCCAGCAGCCGATCAGGACTACGGCGCCAAGAGACCCAGTACTTC.

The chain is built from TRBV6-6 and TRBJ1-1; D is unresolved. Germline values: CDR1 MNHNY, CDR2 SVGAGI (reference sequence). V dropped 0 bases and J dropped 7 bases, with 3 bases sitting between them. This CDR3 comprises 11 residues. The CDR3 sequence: CASSYSSEAFF. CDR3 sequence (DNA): TGTGCCAGCAGTTACTCGAGTGAAGCTTTCTTT.